What follows are 21 T cell receptor beta chains derived from one specimen sequenced in a study of cytomegalovirus exposure and HLA in healthy donors. It was with 60 Vbeta and 13 Jbeta primers that the PCR ran. Method: immunoSEQ multiplex PCR; TCRdb's copy keeps in-frame clones and lacks some. The sample consists of around 100,000 clones, nearly 80% of them appearing once. Sample: PBMCs. These receptors all stem from a woman aged 40 to 49 in good health and CMV-seropositive.

This sequence joins TRBV19 and TRBJ1-1; tentatively, D is TRBD1 (5 bases). Trimming took off 6 bases at V and 6 bases at J, with 8 bases between the two ends. This CDR3 has 11 residues. From germline, CDR1 is LNHDA and CDR2 SQIVND (reference sequence). The CDR3 here is CASSRAAEAFF. DNA for the CDR3: TGTGCCAGTAGCAGGGCGGCTGAAGCTTTCTTT. The entire variable domain, with the rest obtained from reference TRBV19 and TRBJ1-1, is as follows: DGGITQSPKYLFRKEGQNVTLSCEQNLNHDAMYWYRQDPGQGLRLIYYSQIVNDFQKGDIAEGYSVSREKKESFPLTVTSAQKNPTAFYLCASSRAAEAFFGQGTRLTVV.

The chain is built from TRBV4-1 and TRBJ1-3, with 7 bases aligning to TRBD1. Trimming took 1 base from V and 4 from J; bases not matched to a gene: 7. CDR3 length equals 16 residues. Germline V gene sequence: CDR1 MGHRA, CDR2 YSYEKL. CDR3 protein: CASSQVVTGRGNTIYF. The CDR3 nucleotides are TGCGCCAGCAGCCAAGTAGTGACAGGGAGAGGAAACACCATATATTTT.

The V and J genes are TRBV30 and TRBJ2-5, with D perhaps matching TRBD1 (5 bases). This CDR3 is 13 amino acids long. The V and J ends lost 8 bases and 1 base respectively, with 14 bases between them. Germline V gives CDR1 GTSNPN, CDR2 SVGIG (reference sequence). CDR3: CAIRQSFQETQYF. In nucleotides, the CDR3 is TGTGCCATAAGACAGTCCTTCCAAGAGACCCAGTACTTC.

The rearrangement uses TRBV27 and TRBJ2-3; possibly TRBD2 for D (5 bases). The CDR3 is 15 residues long. CDR1 and CDR2 from the germline V gene are MNHEY and SMNVEV (reference sequence). Trimming shortened V by 0 bases and J by 0 bases, and 7 bases separated the two germline ends. CDR3 nucleotides: TGTGCCAGCAGTTTATCAGCGGAAAGCACAGATACGCAGTATTTT. It encodes CASSLSAESTDTQYF.

This chain joins TRBV5-1 and TRBJ2-7, with 9 bases that match TRBD2. Germline V lookup: CDR1 SGHRS, CDR2 YFSETQ. The CDR3 consists of 15 residues. J lost 5 bases, V lost 0 bases, and 6 bases had no gene match. This chain's CDR3 is CASSLGGLALHEQYF. CDR3 nucleotides: TGCGCCAGCAGCTTGGGGGGACTAGCTTTACACGAGCAGTACTTC. The variable domain in full, with the rest retrieved from reference TRBV5-1 and TRBJ2-7, is KAGVTQTPRYLIKTRGQQVTLSCSPISGHRSVSWYQQTPGQGLQFLFEYFSETQRNKGNFPGRFSGRQFSNSRSEMNVSTLELGDSALYLCASSLGGLALHEQYFGPGTRLTVT.

The chain combines TRBV11-1 with TRBJ1-5; D unresolved. This CDR3 region has 13 residues. Trimming pared 3 bases from V and 5 bases from J, leaving 8 bases between. Germline CDR1 is SGHAT and CDR2 is FQDESV (reference sequence). The chain's CDR3 is CASSFARDQPQHF. The CDR3 coding sequence is TGTGCCAGCAGCTTCGCGCGGGATCAGCCCCAGCATTTT.

This chain links TRBV6-1 with TRBJ1-1; maybe TRBD1 (5 bases). Germline CDR1 reads MNHNS; CDR2 reads SASEGT. The CDR3 totals 14 residues. Trimming cost V 5 bases and J 2 bases, with 12 bases left between them. The CDR3 nucleotides are TGTGCCAGCAGTAGAAAGACAGACAACACTGAAGCTTTCTTT. Its translation: CASSRKTDNTEAFF.

V usage is TRBV28 and J usage is TRBJ1-5; 8 bases are shared with TRBD1. The CDR3 is made up of 15 amino acids. The germline V gene encodes CDR1 MDHEN and CDR2 SYDVKM. V was clipped by 5 bases and J by 4 bases; unmatched bases: 7. The CDR3 sequence is CASSPTGGSNQPQHF. The CDR3 DNA sequence: TGTGCCAGCAGTCCTACAGGGGGGTCTAATCAGCCCCAGCATTTT.

The chain couples TRBV30 to TRBJ2-5; TRBD2 matches 14 bases. The germline CDR1 and CDR2 sequences are GTSNPN and SVGIG (reference sequence). With 3 bases clipped from V and 7 bases from J, the junction kept 16 bases outside the gene matches. The CDR3 totals 18 residues. The CDR3 nucleotides read TGTGCCTGGAGGGCCGGGACTAGCGGGAGACACAATTCAAGGACCCAGTACTTC. Translating gives CAWRAGTSGRHNSRTQYF.

V and J are TRBV5-8 and TRBJ2-3; TRBD1 aligns across 7 bases. This CDR3 comprises 16 residues. Germline loops: CDR1 SGHTS, CDR2 YDEGEE. Trimming removed 5 bases from V and 0 bases from J; junction bases left unmatched: 9. The DNA for the CDR3 is TGTGCCAGCAGTTCCTACAGGGGCCCTAGCACAGATACGCAGTATTTT. Amino acid sequence: CASSSYRGPSTDTQYF.

The chain uses TRBV5-8 and TRBJ2-1; TRBD2 matches at 8 bases. The germline V gene encodes CDR1 SGHTS and CDR2 YDEGEE. J was trimmed by 8 bases and V by 3 bases; bases with no gene match: 13. The CDR3 totals 16 residues. For the CDR3, the DNA is TGTGCCAGCAGCTATCCCCCATACGGGGGGGTTGATGAGCAGTTCTTC. Its protein product is CASSYPPYGGVDEQFF.

This clone was counted only a few times. The V gene is TRBV19, the J gene TRBJ2-1; 11 bases map to TRBD2. Germline lookup yields CDR1 LNHDA and CDR2 SQIVND (reference sequence). The CDR3 spans 14 residues. Germline trimming cut 6 bases from V and 9 bases from J; bases unmatched to any gene: 7. CDR3 DNA sequence: TGTGCCAGTAGAATGTTAGCGGGAGGGATTGAGCAGTTCTTC. Translated, it gives CASRMLAGGIEQFF.

V usage is TRBV5-1 and J usage is TRBJ1-1; TRBD1 agrees at 10 bases. CDR3 length: 16 amino acids. V lost 5 bases to trimming and J lost 0 bases; unmatched junction nucleotides: 7. Looked up from germline, CDR1 is SGHRS and CDR2 is YFSETQ. The CDR3 DNA reads as TGCGCCAGCAGTCGTACGGGACAGGGGATGAACACTGAAGCTTTCTTT. This codes for CASSRTGQGMNTEAFF.

This clone appeared a few times. The J gene is TRBJ1-1, the V gene TRBV19; D is unclear. Per germline, CDR1 LNHDA and CDR2 SQIVND (reference sequence). Deletions cut 3 bases from V and 4 bases from J, with 15 bases between. This CDR3 is 15 amino acids long. CDR3 region: CASSMFGGMGTEAFF. The CDR3 DNA follows: TGTGCCAGTAGTATGTTTGGAGGGATGGGCACTGAAGCTTTCTTT. Drawing the rest from reference TRBV19 and TRBJ1-1, the complete variable domain is DGGITQSPKYLFRKEGQNVTLSCEQNLNHDAMYWYRQDPGQGLRLIYYSQIVNDFQKGDIAEGYSVSREKKESFPLTVTSAQKNPTAFYLCASSMFGGMGTEAFFGQGTRLTVV.

The rearrangement joins TRBV6-5 to TRBJ2-2; 12 bases map to TRBD2. Unmatched junction bases numbered 7, after V lost 4 bases and J lost 7 bases. The germline V gene encodes CDR1 MNHEY and CDR2 SVGAGI. CDR3 length: 16 residues. The CDR3 DNA reads TGTGCCAGCAGTTTCCGACTAGCGGGAGTTGGCGGGGAGCTGTTTTTT. It yields the protein CASSFRLAGVGGELFF.

This clone was observed a single time. The chain links TRBV5-1 to TRBJ2-7; the D is unclear. Deletions cut 5 bases from V and 0 bases from J, with 12 bases between. Germline lookup yields CDR1 SGHRS and CDR2 YFSETQ. This CDR3 contains 14 residues. Written as DNA, the CDR3 is TGCGCCAGCAGTCTACTATCGAGCTCCTACGAGCAGTACTTC. Residues: CASSLLSSSYEQYF.

The chain carries TRBV14 and TRBJ2-7; a weak D match, TRBD1 (6 bases). The CDR3 extends over 14 amino acids. With 1 base removed from V and 2 bases from J, the gap between germline ends came to 9 bases. Germline values: CDR1 SGHDN, CDR2 FVKESK. Here the CDR3 DNA reads TGTGCCAGCAGCCAAGGCGGACAGACCTACGAGCAGTACTTC. Its translation is CASSQGGQTYEQYF.

This clone has a single count. V gene TRBV25-1 combines with J gene TRBJ2-2; D perhaps matches TRBD1 (6 bases). Germline CDR1 MGHDK, CDR2 SYGVNS. The germline V and J ends were trimmed by 3 bases and 6 bases, with 8 bases remaining between them. The CDR3 has 13 amino acids. The CDR3 sequence is CASSDRGSGELFF. CDR3 DNA sequence: TGTGCCAGCAGTGACAGGGGATCCGGGGAGCTGTTTTTT.

V and J are TRBV4-1 and TRBJ2-5; weak D call: TRBD1 (5 bases). The CDR3 is 17 residues long. Trimming took 4 bases from V and 2 from J, leaving 20 bases between them. Germline V gene lookup returns CDR1 MGHRA and CDR2 YSYEKL. The CDR3 is CASSLSNWGSSQETQYF. DNA of the CDR3: TGCGCCAGCAGCCTATCAAACTGGGGCAGCTCACAAGAGACCCAGTACTTC.

This chain uses TRBV5-1 with TRBJ2-5, with D possibly TRBD1 on 6 matching bases. The J call may not be correct, given that the DNA end is closer to TRBJ2-7. The CDR3 runs to 12 residues. The V gene's germline CDR1 is SGHRS and CDR2 YFSETQ. DNA for the CDR3: TGCGCCAGCAGCTTGAAGGGGGACGAGCAGTACTTC. Protein sequence: CASSLKGDEQYF.

The rearrangement links TRBV29-1 to TRBJ2-7; no firm D call. This CDR3 has 14 amino acids. V shed 0 bases and J shed 2 bases, with 11 bases lying between them. Germline-derived CDR1 and CDR2 are SQVTM and ANQGSEA. Written as DNA, the CDR3 is TGCAGCGTTGAAGAAGTTTCCACAACCTACGAGCAGTACTTC. Its translation: CSVEEVSTTYEQYF.